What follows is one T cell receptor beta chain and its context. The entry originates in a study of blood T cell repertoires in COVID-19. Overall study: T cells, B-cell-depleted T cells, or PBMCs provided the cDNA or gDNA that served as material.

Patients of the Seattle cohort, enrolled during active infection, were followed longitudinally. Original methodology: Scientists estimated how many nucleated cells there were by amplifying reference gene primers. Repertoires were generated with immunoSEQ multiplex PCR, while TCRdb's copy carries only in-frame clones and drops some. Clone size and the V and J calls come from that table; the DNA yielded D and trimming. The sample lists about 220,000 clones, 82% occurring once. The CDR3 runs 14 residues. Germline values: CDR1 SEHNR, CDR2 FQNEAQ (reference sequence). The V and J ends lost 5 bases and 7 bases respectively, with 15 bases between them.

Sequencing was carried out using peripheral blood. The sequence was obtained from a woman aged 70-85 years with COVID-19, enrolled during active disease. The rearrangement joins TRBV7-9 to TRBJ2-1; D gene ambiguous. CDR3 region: CASSVRVEANEQFF. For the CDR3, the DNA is TGTGCCAGCAGCGTCCGGGTCGAGGCGAATGAGCAGTTCTTC. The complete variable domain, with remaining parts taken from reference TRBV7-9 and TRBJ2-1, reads DTGVSQNPRHKITKRGQNVTFRCDPISEHNRLYWYRQTLGQGPEFLTYFQNEAQLEKSRLLSDRFSAERPKGSFSTLEIQRTEQGDSAMYLCASSVRVEANEQFFGPGTRLTVL.